These 15 T cell receptor beta chains originate from one sample sequenced in a study of shared clonotypes between healthy human individuals. Assay: immunoSEQ multiplex PCR; the TCRdb copy retains only in-frame clones and omits some. Of 2.3 million or so clones in the sample, over 90% are singletons; the top ten hold 0.35% to 0.5%. The sample taken for sequencing was naive CD4+ T cells from PBMCs. Regarding subset: CD45RA+ positively selected. Receptors originate from a man younger than 35 in good health. Some clones in this sample may be carry-over from other donors' samples.

The chain couples TRBV27 to TRBJ2-7, with TRBD1 matching over 8 bases. CDR3 length: 16 amino acids. Germline lookup yields CDR1 MNHEY and CDR2 SMNVEV (reference sequence). V gave up 4 bases and J gave up 0 bases; unmatched junction bases: 8. The CDR3 region is CASSYRTGTISYEQYF. The DNA of the CDR3 is TGTGCCAGCAGTTACCGGACAGGGACAATCTCCTACGAGCAGTACTTC.

The gene calls are TRBV27 and TRBJ1-2, with D tentatively TRBD1 (6 bases). Germline-derived CDR1 and CDR2 are MNHEY and SMNVEV (reference sequence). The CDR3 contains 17 residues. Trimming cost V 6 bases and J 3 bases, with 23 bases left between them. The chain's CDR3 is CASSPTGFRKGDYGYTF. CDR3 nucleotide sequence: TGTGCCAGCAGCCCCACCGGGTTTAGGAAGGGGGACTATGGCTACACCTTC.

J is TRBJ2-7 and V is TRBV10-3; 7 nucleotides match TRBD2. The CDR3 runs to 17 residues. CDR1 is ENHRY, CDR2 SYGVKD, per germline. The J segment lost 1 base and the V segment lost 0 bases, leaving 9 bases of the junction unmatched. This chain's CDR3 is CAISESQGLIFSYEQYF. In nucleotides, the CDR3 is TGTGCCATCAGTGAGTCTCAGGGACTAATTTTTTCCTACGAGCAGTACTTC.

The chain joins TRBV28 to TRBJ2-1, with 8 bases lining up with TRBD2. This CDR3 region has 13 residues. Germline V CDR1 and CDR2: MDHEN, SYDVKM. The CDR3 region is CAIRAGGYNEQFF. CDR3 nucleotides: TGTGCGATCAGGGCGGGGGGTTACAATGAGCAGTTCTTC.

This chain joins TRBV15 and TRBJ2-5; 11 bases are a match to TRBD2. Germline CDR1 and CDR2: LNHNV and YYDKDF (reference sequence). V was clipped by 3 bases and J by 4 bases; unmatched bases: 1. The CDR3 covers 14 residues. The CDR3 DNA is TGTGCCACCAGCAGGACTAGCGGGACAGAGACCCAGTACTTC. Protein: CATSRTSGTETQYF.

This clone appeared once. Written as DNA, the CDR3 is TGTGCCAGCAGCTTGGGACTAGCGGAGTACTTC. It codes for CASSLGLAEYF. V and J are TRBV5-8 and TRBJ2-5; 9 bases fit TRBD2. The junction had 0 bases not matched to a gene; V was cut back by 0 bases and J by 12 bases. The germline V gene encodes CDR1 SGHTS and CDR2 YDEGEE. This CDR3 has 11 amino acids.

Note on this clone: Distinct nucleotide sequences in the sample also encode this CDR3. The chain couples TRBV6-5 to TRBJ2-1; the D gene is possibly TRBD2 (5 bases). Between the trimmed V and J ends, which lost 5 bases and 8 bases, there was a span of 7 bases. The CDR3 is made up of 11 amino acids. CDR1 is MNHEY and CDR2 is SVGAGI in the germline V gene. The CDR3 region has the DNA TGTGCCAGCAGTAGCGGTTATGAGCAGTTCTTC. Its protein product is CASSSGYEQFF.

This chain links TRBV7-9 with TRBJ2-7; no reliable D call. Germline lookup yields CDR1 SEHNR and CDR2 FQNEAQ (reference sequence). The CDR3 runs to 13 residues. Trimming shortened V by 2 bases and J by 1 base, and 6 bases separated the two germline ends. The CDR3 DNA follows: TGTGCCAGCAGCTTACAACTGTCCTACGAGCAGTACTTC. Protein product: CASSLQLSYEQYF.

This sequence joins TRBV28 and TRBJ1-2, with D uncertain. The length of the CDR3 is 13 residues. Trimming removed 6 bases from V and 2 bases from J, with 10 bases in between. Germline V CDR1 and CDR2: MDHEN, SYDVKM. CDR3 in amino acids: CASSSRSNYGYTF. CDR3 nucleotide sequence: TGTGCCAGCAGCTCCCGGTCAAACTATGGCTACACCTTC.

Regarding this clone: The same CDR3 is also encoded by other DNA sequences in this sample. This chain joins TRBV7-2 and TRBJ2-7; D uncertain. This CDR3 has 13 residues. From germline, CDR1 is SGHTA and CDR2 FQGNSA. Trimming cost V 3 bases and J 2 bases, with 8 bases left between them. The chain's CDR3 is CASSFGQAYEQYF. Here the CDR3 DNA reads TGTGCCAGCAGCTTCGGGCAGGCCTACGAGCAGTACTTC.

This sequence joins TRBV25-1 and TRBJ2-6, with D perhaps TRBD1 (6 bases). This CDR3 region has 15 residues. V gave up 5 bases and J gave up 0 bases, with 8 bases separating them. Germline values: CDR1 MGHDK, CDR2 SYGVNS. CDR3 sequence (DNA): TGTGCCAGCAGTACAGGGAGCTCTGGGGCCAACGTCCTGACTTTC. This sequence encodes CASSTGSSGANVLTF.

The chain links TRBV6-6 to TRBJ2-1, with 10 bases matching TRBD2. This CDR3 has 16 amino acids. The germline CDR1 and CDR2 sequences are MNHNY and SVGAGI (reference sequence). V gave up 2 bases and J gave up 5 bases; unmatched junction bases: 6. CDR3 bases: TGTGCCAGCAGTTACGAAGCGGGAGGGGGAAACAATGAGCAGTTCTTC. This gives the protein CASSYEAGGGNNEQFF.

This clone was seen more than once but under ten times. The sample holds other DNA sequences that translate to the same CDR3. The rearrangement links TRBV5-1 to TRBJ2-5; D gene ambiguous. The CDR3 consists of 13 residues. Trimming stripped 0 bases from V and 1 base from J, with 4 bases between. Per germline, CDR1 SGHRS and CDR2 YFSETQ. The CDR3 region has the DNA TGCGCCAGCAGCTTGGAACTCCAAGAGACCCAGTACTTC. Translation: CASSLELQETQYF.

CDR3 in DNA: TGTGCCAGCAGTTACGGGACGTTCGAGACCCAGTACTTC. Protein sequence: CASSYGTFETQYF. V is TRBV6-6 and J is TRBJ2-5; either TRBD1 or TRBD2 may supply D (5 bases each). The length of the CDR3 is 13 residues. Trimming removed 2 bases from V and 5 bases from J, with 9 bases in between. CDR1 MNHNY and CDR2 SVGAGI come from the germline V gene (reference sequence).

The chain has TRBV5-1 and TRBJ2-4; 11 bases map to TRBD2. Trimming cost V 4 bases and J 4 bases; bases outside gene matches: 7. The germline V gene has CDR1 SGHRS and CDR2 YFSETQ. This CDR3 contains 16 residues. CDR3 in DNA: TGCGCCAGCAGCCCAGTAGGACTAGCGGGTAAAAACATTCAGTACTTC. Translating gives CASSPVGLAGKNIQYF.